This T cell receptor beta chain derives from a study of blood T cell repertoires in COVID-19. V was trimmed by 2 bases and J by 8 bases, leaving 15 bases between them. This CDR3 region has 14 residues. Germline values: CDR1 KGHSH, CDR2 LQKENI. TCRdb keeps only in-frame clones here, not all; method: immunoSEQ multiplex PCR. The sample contains approximately 400,000 clones, roughly nine tenths of which appear only once. The sequence was obtained from a woman aged 40 to 50 who had been exposed to COVID-19. The sample taken for sequencing was PBMCs or T cells enriched from blood (not recorded which). This rearrangement joins TRBV18 to TRBJ1-2; D call uncertain. CDR3 nucleotide sequence: TGTGCCAGCTCACCATCAGCGGCCGCTGTGGGCTACACCTTC. It yields the protein CASSPSAAAVGYTF.